Below, 18 T cell receptor beta chains from the same sample are listed, as sequenced in a study of blood T cells in healthy people across ages. A second PCR of about 6 to 12 cycles used a sample-barcoded 5' primer and a J-beta primer mix. TCRdb passed the 5' RACE reads through MiXCR, listing each CDR3 protein once. The sample holds under 1,100,000 distinct CDR3 sequences, under 30% seen once. These sequences were also reported in another study, on T cells of mothers and their children.

The sequenced sample consisted of blood. These TCRs come from a girl aged 2 to 9 in good health.

This clonotype was detected only once. This chain links TRBV20-1 with TRBJ1-1; D is unresolved. CDR1 is DFQATT and CDR2 is SNEGSKA in the germline V gene (reference sequence). The V gene lost 2 bases and the J gene lost 0 bases, with 7 bases spanning the gap. This CDR3 is built from 13 residues. Here the CDR3 reads CSARLPVNTEAFF. As DNA, the CDR3 is TGCAGTGCTAGATTGCCAGTGAACACTGAAGCTTTCTTT.

This clonotype was counted between two and nine times. The rearrangement links TRBV25-1 to TRBJ1-2; D gene ambiguous. Trimming took off 8 bases at V and 5 bases at J, with 9 bases between the two ends. From germline, CDR1 is MGHDK and CDR2 SYGVNS. The CDR3 is made up of 11 amino acids. The CDR3 bases are TGTGCCAGCGGCACGAGTTATGGCTACACCTTC. Translation gives CASGTSYGYTF.

V usage is TRBV7-2 and J usage is TRBJ2-5, with D hard to call. Germline V CDR1 and CDR2: SGHTA, FQGNSA. The CDR3 runs to 13 residues. V was clipped by 2 bases and J by 4 bases, with 8 bases between them. In nucleotides, the CDR3 is TGTGCCAGCAGCTTATGGGCTCCAGAGACCCAGTACTTC. It specifies CASSLWAPETQYF. Supplemented by reference TRBV7-2 and TRBJ2-5, the full variable domain reads GAGVSQSPSNKVTEKGKDVELRCDPISGHTALYWYRQSLGQGLEFLIYFQGNSAPDKSGLPSDRFSAERTGGSVSTLTIQRTQQEDSAVYLCASSLWAPETQYFGPGTRLLVL.

This clonotype was counted between two and nine times. The V gene is TRBV20-1, the J gene TRBJ2-1, with unresolved D. Looked up from germline, CDR1 is DFQATT and CDR2 is SNEGSKA (reference sequence). V lost 6 bases to trimming and J lost 8 bases, with 11 bases between them. The CDR3 runs 11 residues. CDR3 nucleotides: TGCAGTGCAGCTTCTAGTTATGAGCAGTTCTTC. It is translated as CSAASSYEQFF.

This clonotype has just a few counts. CDR3 sequence (DNA): TGTGCCAGCAGCTTAGATGGTCGCAGTGAAAAACTGTTTTTT. It is translated as CASSLDGRSEKLFF. This chain connects TRBV7-6 to TRBJ1-4, with D hard to call. This CDR3 region has 14 residues. Germline V gives CDR1 SGHVS, CDR2 FNYEAQ. V gave up 1 base and J gave up 7 bases, with 10 bases separating them.

This sequence joins TRBV6-6 and TRBJ1-5; a weak D match, TRBD1 (5 bases). CDR3 length: 13 amino acids. Looked up from germline, CDR1 is MNHNY and CDR2 is SVGAGI (reference sequence). Trimming cost V 2 bases and J 8 bases, with 10 bases left between them. CDR3 coding DNA: TGTGCCAGCAGTTACCAGGGAGGGGAGCCCCAGCATTTT. This sequence encodes CASSYQGGEPQHF.

In the case of this clonotype: A much larger clone differs by one base, so this may be a read error. The V gene is TRBV24-1, the J gene TRBJ2-5; D may match TRBD1 or TRBD2 (5 bases each). The CDR3 spans 12 residues. V was cut by 5 bases and J by 13 bases, with 16 bases left in between. Germline values: CDR1 KGHDR, CDR2 SFDVKD. The CDR3 spells CATSGGPYERYF. CDR3 DNA: TGTGCCACCAGTGGGGGACCCTACGAGCGGTACTTC.

As concerns this clonotype: Sequence at one end of the junction differs from germline and may be a read error. V gene TRBV28 combines with J gene TRBJ2-7; 7 bases match TRBD2. The CDR3 has 8 residues. The germline V gene has CDR1 MDHEN and CDR2 SYDVKM. The CDR3 protein is CANRGVCF. In nucleotides, the CDR3 is TGTGCCAATCGGGGGGTATGTTTC. The whole variable domain, remainder taken from reference TRBV28 and TRBJ2-7, is DVKVTQSSRYLVKRTGEKVFLECVQDMDHENMFWYRQDPGLGLRLIYFSYDVKMKEKGDIPEGYSVSREKKERFSLILESASTNQTSMYLCANRGVCFGPGTRLTVT.

This chain connects TRBV10-3 to TRBJ2-5; D is unclear. V dropped 3 bases and J dropped 1 base, with 6 bases sitting between them. Germline V gene sequence: CDR1 ENHRY, CDR2 SYGVKD. The CDR3 runs to 13 residues. The CDR3 region has the DNA TGTGCCATCAGTGACTACCCCCAAGAGACCCAGTACTTC. Its translation: CAISDYPQETQYF.

This clonotype was recorded a few times. The chain couples TRBV10-1 to TRBJ2-6, with TRBD1 matching over 8 bases. The germline V gene has CDR1 WNHNN and CDR2 SYGVQD (reference sequence). J lost 1 base, V lost 6 bases, and 2 bases had no gene match. The CDR3 consists of 15 residues. For the CDR3, the DNA is TGCGCCAGCAGCGACAGGGGTTCTGGGGCCAACGTCCTGACTTTC. It encodes CASSDRGSGANVLTF.

Points on this clonotype: The junction shows a germline mismatch at one end, possibly a read error. The chain is built from TRBV20-1 and TRBJ2-3; TRBD1 is a possible D gene (7 bases). This CDR3 contains 15 residues. Looked up from germline, CDR1 is DFQATT and CDR2 is SNEGSKA (reference sequence). CDR3 region: CSARDLAGGGDTQYF. CDR3 nucleotide sequence: TGCAGTGCCAGAGATCTTGCAGGGGGAGGCGATACGCAGTATTTT.

The chain is built from TRBV6-2 or TRBV6-3 and TRBJ1-2; 7 bases are shared with TRBD1. This CDR3 has 17 residues. CDR1 and CDR2 (germline): MNHEY, SVGEGT. J gave up 1 base and V 7 bases, and 15 bases lay outside the gene matches. The CDR3 region is CASTSRDSLVINYGYTF. The CDR3 DNA reads as TGTGCCAGCACTTCGCGGGACAGCCTCGTCATTAACTATGGCTACACCTTC.

On this clonotype itself: Compared with germline, one end of the junction differs, possibly owing to a read error. V gene TRBV20-1 combines with J gene TRBJ2-3; D is perhaps TRBD2 (7 bases). CDR1 is DFQATT, CDR2 SNEGSKA, per germline (reference sequence). This CDR3 contains 13 residues. The CDR3, as DNA: TGCAGTGCAAGAGGGGGGGCTTACGATACGCAGTATTTT. It encodes CSARGGAYDTQYF.

This clonotype occurred a few times. The chain recombines TRBV10-3 with TRBJ2-7; tentative D call: TRBD1 (6 bases). The CDR3 length is 13 residues. V was trimmed by 11 bases and J by 6 bases, leaving 20 bases between them. From germline, CDR1 is ENHRY and CDR2 SYGVKD. DNA of the CDR3: TGTGCCGTTTCCGGGACACAGATGGTCGAGCAGTACTTC. Amino acids: CAVSGTQMVEQYF.

The rearrangement joins TRBV7-2 to TRBJ1-2; TRBD1 is a possible D gene (6 bases). CDR3 size: 14 residues. Germline loops: CDR1 SGHTA, CDR2 FQGNSA. Trimming cost V 3 bases and J 8 bases, with 16 bases left between them. The CDR3 sequence is CASSFPGGAGGYTF. The CDR3 DNA follows: TGTGCCAGCAGCTTCCCTGGGGGGGCTGGGGGCTACACCTTC.

This clonotype was detected only a few times. The chain couples TRBV20-1 to TRBJ2-1; D remains unclear. The end of the DNA is better explained by TRBJ2-7, so the J call may be wrong. The germline gives CDR1 DFQATT, CDR2 SNEGSKA (reference sequence). The CDR3 is made up of 11 amino acids. Here the CDR3 DNA reads TGCAGTGCTCTCATTCACTACGAGCAGTACTTC. It is translated as CSALIHYEQYF.

This sequence joins TRBV27 and TRBJ1-1; D not resolved. Trimming cost V 5 bases and J 2 bases, with 12 bases left between them. The CDR3 is 14 amino acids. Germline-derived CDR1 and CDR2 are MNHEY and SMNVEV (reference sequence). The CDR3 is CASSVYPANTEAFF. The CDR3 nucleotides read TGTGCCAGCAGTGTATATCCAGCTAACACTGAAGCTTTCTTT.

The table lists this clonotype with a count of one. The V call is TRBV27, the J call TRBJ2-4, with a weak D call TRBD1 (5 bases). Germline CDR1 reads MNHEY; CDR2 reads SMNVEV (reference sequence). V dropped 3 bases and J dropped 8 bases, with 14 bases sitting between them. The CDR3 sequence is 14 residues long. The CDR3 region is CASSLESGQDIQYF. The CDR3 DNA sequence: TGTGCCAGCAGTTTGGAATCAGGGCAGGACATTCAGTACTTC.